Presented here are 4 T cell receptor beta chains from one specimen sequenced in a study of blood T cell repertoires in COVID-19. Here immunoSEQ multiplex PCR was the method, and the copy in TCRdb shows in-frame clones only, minus some. The repertoire holds around 180,000 clones, roughly 81% seen once, with over 9.5% in the top ten. Sequencing input: peripheral blood. The receptor source for this set is a woman aged 80 or over with COVID-19, enrolled during active disease.

The chain employs TRBV27 and TRBJ2-7, with 11 bases identical to TRBD1. Trimming took 7 bases from V and 2 from J; bases not matched to a gene: 4. Germline V gene lookup returns CDR1 MNHEY and CDR2 SMNVEV (reference sequence). There are 14 residues in the CDR3. The CDR3 sequence: CASNRGQGAYEQYF. CDR3 sequence (DNA): TGTGCCAGCAATCGGGGACAGGGGGCCTACGAGCAGTACTTC.

The rearrangement uses TRBV16 and TRBJ2-2; D possibly corresponds to TRBD2 (6 bases). V was cut by 3 bases and J by 4 bases, with 15 bases left in between. CDR3 length: 16 amino acids. The germline CDR1 and CDR2 sequences are KGHSY and FQNENV. For the CDR3, the DNA is TGTGCCAGCAGCCACGTGGGGGGACGTTTCACCGGGGAGCTGTTTTTT. Protein product: CASSHVGGRFTGELFF.

The CDR3 loop reads CASSEAGQPGYTF. The CDR3 DNA is TGTGCCAGCAGTGAAGCGGGACAGCCTGGCTACACCTTC. The gene calls are TRBV2 and TRBJ1-2, with 7 bases lining up with TRBD1. V gave up 0 bases and J gave up 7 bases; unmatched junction bases: 2. This CDR3 contains 13 residues. The germline CDR1 and CDR2 sequences are SNHLY and FYNNEI.

The rearrangement links TRBV29-1 to TRBJ2-7; TRBD1 agrees at 8 bases. CDR1 and CDR2 (germline): SQVTM, ANQGSEA. After removal of 7 bases from V and 3 bases from J, the junction contained 2 bases not matched to a gene. The length of the CDR3 is 11 residues. Written as DNA, the CDR3 is TGCAGCGCTGGGACAGGCTACGAGCAGTACTTC. Translated, it gives CSAGTGYEQYF.